The 8 T cell receptor beta chains below come from one sample, sequenced in a study of shared clonotypes between healthy human individuals. Some clones are missing from TCRdb's copy, which holds only in-frame ones; the method was immunoSEQ multiplex PCR. Of around 2.1 million clones in the sample, under 97% were seen once. The sample taken for sequencing was naive CD4+ T cells sorted from blood. This sample's subset: CD45RA+ positively selected. The receptor set was obtained from a young man in good health.

The V gene is TRBV5-3, the J gene TRBJ1-5; a possible D gene is TRBD1 (6 bases). TRBV5-3 counts as an open reading frame of uncertain function. The CDR3 is made up of 16 amino acids. Trimming shortened V by 2 bases and J by 6 bases, and 18 bases separated the two germline ends. CDR3 amino acids: CARSFGGQGSSQPQHF. The DNA for the CDR3 is TGTGCCAGAAGCTTTGGTGGGCAGGGGTCAAGTCAGCCCCAGCATTTT.

The chain couples TRBV7-9 to TRBJ2-5; 9 bases agree with TRBD1. Germline-derived CDR1 and CDR2 are SEHNR and FQNEAQ (reference sequence). The J segment lost 3 bases and the V segment lost 5 bases, leaving 4 bases of the junction unmatched. CDR3 length: 14 amino acids. The CDR3 DNA reads as TGTGCCAGCAGCCCAACAGGGGGCGAAGAGACCCAGTACTTC. This gives the protein CASSPTGGEETQYF.

The J gene is TRBJ1-5, the V gene TRBV19; D is uncertain. The CDR3 is 15 amino acids. V lost 2 bases and J lost 1, with 9 bases in between. Germline V gene sequence: CDR1 LNHDA, CDR2 SQIVND (reference sequence). The CDR3 is CASSILILSNQPQHF. The CDR3, as DNA: TGTGCCAGTAGTATACTGATTCTCAGCAATCAGCCCCAGCATTTT.

V is TRBV20-1 and J is TRBJ2-1, with no clear D. The length of the CDR3 is 9 residues. The V end lost 6 bases, the J end lost 9 bases, and 6 bases lay between the germline ends. CDR1 is DFQATT, CDR2 SNEGSKA, per germline (reference sequence). In DNA form, the CDR3 reads TGCAGTGCCTCGGCTGAGCAGTTCTTC. This translates into CSASAEQFF.

The gene calls are TRBV30 and TRBJ1-1; D remains unclear. CDR1 GTSNPN and CDR2 SVGIG come from the germline V gene (reference sequence). Trimming removed 1 base from V and 0 bases from J, with 9 bases in between. The CDR3 loop spans 14 amino acids. The CDR3 DNA sequence: TGTGCCTGGAGTGAAATCCGACTGAACACTGAAGCTTTCTTT. As protein: CAWSEIRLNTEAFF.

In the case of this clone: This CDR3 is also generated by other DNA sequences in the sample. The rearrangement uses TRBV28 and TRBJ1-2; 7 bases fit TRBD1. The CDR3 length is 12 residues. The germline V gene has CDR1 MDHEN and CDR2 SYDVKM. V was pared by 4 bases and J by 8 bases, with 4 bases of the junction left unmatched. CDR3 sequence reads: CASSSTGSGYTF. As DNA, the CDR3 is TGTGCCAGCAGTTCGACAGGGTCAGGCTACACCTTC.

DNA for the CDR3: TGCGCCAGCAGCCAAGACAGGCGTCCAGATTCACCCCTCCACTTT. This encodes CASSQDRRPDSPLHF. The rearrangement joins TRBV4-1 to TRBJ1-6; D gene ambiguous. Germline values: CDR1 MGHRA, CDR2 YSYEKL. The V and J ends lost 0 bases and 8 bases respectively, with 11 bases between them. This CDR3 has 15 residues.

The genes are TRBV19 and TRBJ1-6; D remains unclear. Germline CDR1 reads LNHDA; CDR2 reads SQIVND (reference sequence). The CDR3 runs to 15 residues. V was pared by 2 bases and J by 9 bases, with 14 bases between. The CDR3 sequence: CASSIKEALTSPLHF. CDR3 nucleotide sequence: TGTGCCAGTAGTATAAAGGAAGCACTGACTTCACCCCTCCACTTT.